Listed below are T cell receptor beta chains from one sample, sequenced in a study of beta chain features in type 1 diabetes. Clones were sequenced by immunoSEQ multiplex PCR, and TCRdb holds only the in-frame ones, with some missing. The data show tens of thousands of clones, about 60% seen once. The sample taken for sequencing was stem cell memory CD4+ T cells from blood. These receptors were obtained from a woman aged 30 to 39 with type 1 diabetes. Both conserved end residues are part of each CDR3. D genes are given only for firm matches. Some rows mark clone size as missing; the rest say once, few, many or name a class of expanded clone.

cdr3_length	v_call	j_call	clone_size	d_call	cdr3_aa	cdr3_nt
14	TRBV30	TRBJ2-7	-	-	CAWSKTAASYEQYF	TGTGCCTGGAGTAAGACAGCAGCCTCCTACGAGCAGTACTTC
15	TRBV6-6	TRBJ2-5	-	TRBD2	CASSTLGLAGETQYF	TGTGCCAGCAGTACCCTGGGACTAGCGGGAGAGACCCAGTACTTC
15	TRBV18	TRBJ1-5	-	-	CASSPWGVDTQPQHF	TGTGCCAGCTCACCCTGGGGGGTTGATACTCAGCCCCAGCATTTT
15	TRBV4-1	TRBJ2-5	-	TRBD2	CASSPTSGHGETQYF	TGCGCCAGCAGCCCGACTAGCGGACACGGGGAGACCCAGTACTTC
15	TRBV12-5	TRBJ1-1	-	-	CASISDRLVNTEAFF	TGTGCTAGTATCTCTGACAGGCTGGTGAACACTGAAGCTTTCTTT
15	TRBV5-4	TRBJ2-1	-	TRBD2	CASSPSGRTYNEQFF	TGTGCCAGCAGCCCAAGCGGGAGGACCTACAATGAGCAGTTCTTC
14	TRBV11-2	TRBJ2-7	-	TRBD2	CASSGSGRAHEQYF	TGTGCCAGCAGCGGCAGCGGGAGGGCCCACGAGCAGTACTTC
14	TRBV18	TRBJ2-1	-	TRBD2	CASSGTSGHNEQFF	TGTGCCAGCTCCGGGACTAGCGGTCACAATGAGCAGTTCTTC
14	TRBV19	TRBJ1-4	-	TRBD1	CASKGGGTNEKLFF	TGTGCCAGCAAAGGAGGGGGCACTAATGAAAAACTGTTTTTT
16	TRBV25-1	TRBJ1-2	-	-	CASSGVRAGANYGYTF	TGTGCCAGCAGTGGAGTTAGGGCAGGGGCGAACTATGGCTACACCTTC
15	TRBV5-1	TRBJ2-2	-	TRBD1	CASSGGTGVTGELFF	TGCGCCAGCAGCGGAGGGACAGGGGTTACCGGGGAGCTGTTTTTT
12	TRBV6-5	TRBJ2-7	-	TRBD1	CASRDRDFEQYF	TGTGCCAGCCGGGACAGGGATTTCGAGCAGTACTTC
15	TRBV10-2	TRBJ2-1	-	TRBD2	CASTPSGYSYNEQFF	TGCGCCAGCACCCCTAGCGGGTACTCCTACAATGAGCAGTTCTTC
16	TRBV15	TRBJ1-3	-	-	CATSRPQGHGGNTIYF	TGTGCCACCAGCAGACCTCAGGGTCATGGTGGAAACACCATATATTTT
14	TRBV5-1	TRBJ2-7	-	-	CASTLAPGLDEQYF	TGCGCCAGCACTCTTGCCCCAGGCCTGGACGAGCAGTACTTC
14	TRBV29-1	TRBJ2-3	few	-	CSVDGRGSTDTQYF	TGCAGCGTCGATGGACGGGGATCCACAGATACGCAGTATTTT
18	TRBV4-1	TRBJ2-5	-	-	CASSLRGSWGRYQETQYF	TGCGCCAGCAGCCTTCGAGGTTCATGGGGCCGGTACCAAGAGACCCAGTACTTC
14	TRBV6-5	TRBJ2-3	-	-	CASRLATSTDTQYF	TGTGCCAGCAGATTAGCCACTAGCACAGATACGCAGTATTTT
15	TRBV18	TRBJ1-1	-	-	CASSPEIFRGTEAFF	TGTGCCAGCTCACCAGAGATTTTCAGGGGCACTGAAGCTTTCTTT
11	TRBV7-3	TRBJ1-2	-	-	CASSGGRGYTF	TGTGCCAGCAGCGGGGGCCGTGGCTACACCTTC
19	TRBV30	TRBJ2-5	-	TRBD2	CAWRGPLAGGPIKMQTQYF	TGTGCCTGGAGGGGTCCCCTAGCGGGAGGGCCAATAAAGATGCAGACCCAGTACTTC
12	TRBV28	TRBJ2-7	few	-	CASSSGVYEQYF	TGTGCCAGCAGTTCCGGGGTCTACGAGCAGTACTTC
16	TRBV18	TRBJ2-1	-	-	CASSPLTGSNYNEQFF	TGTGCCAGCTCACCGCTAACCGGGAGCAACTACAATGAGCAGTTCTTC
15	TRBV7-9	TRBJ2-7	-	TRBD1	CASSLMGDSAYEQYF	TGTGCCAGCAGCTTAATGGGGGACAGTGCCTACGAGCAGTACTTC
14	TRBV29-1	TRBJ2-7	-	-	CSAIDRPSSYEQYF	TGCAGCGCGATAGACAGGCCTAGCTCCTACGAGCAGTACTTC
13	TRBV18	TRBJ1-1	-	-	CASWAQEGTEAFF	TGTGCCAGCTGGGCCCAGGAGGGGACTGAAGCTTTCTTT
17	TRBV5-4	TRBJ2-6	-	-	CASSPRRTDSGANVLTF	TGTGCCAGCAGCCCCCGCCGGACTGACTCTGGGGCCAACGTCCTGACTTTC
14	TRBV6-5	TRBJ1-4	-	TRBD1	CASSPRDSNEKLFF	TGTGCCAGCAGCCCCCGGGACAGCAATGAAAAACTGTTTTTT
14	TRBV5-1	TRBJ1-5	few	-	CASSLGQRDQPQHF	TGCGCCAGCAGCTTGGGGCAGCGGGATCAGCCCCAGCATTTT
13	TRBV5-1	TRBJ2-3	few	-	CASSREATDTQYF	TGCGCCAGCAGCCGGGAAGCCACAGATACGCAGTATTTT
13	TRBV30	TRBJ2-5	few	-	CAWTGSAQETQYF	TGTGCCTGGACCGGGTCCGCACAAGAGACCCAGTACTTC
17	TRBV11-2	TRBJ1-2	-	-	CASSLVPGRFTPYGYTF	TGTGCCAGCAGCTTAGTGCCCGGTCGGTTTACCCCCTATGGCTACACCTTC
13	TRBV2	TRBJ2-1	few	TRBD2	CASRSGLRNEQFF	TGTGCCAGCCGTAGCGGGTTGAGGAATGAGCAGTTCTTC
14	TRBV10-3	TRBJ1-5	-	-	CAISSGGPNQPQHF	TGTGCCATCAGTTCTGGCGGCCCCAATCAGCCCCAGCATTTT
14	TRBV6-6	TRBJ2-7	-	TRBD2	CASKIAAGEPEQYF	TGTGCCAGCAAGATAGCAGCGGGAGAACCCGAGCAGTACTTC
15	TRBV19	TRBJ2-1	-	TRBD2	CASSILLAVYNEQFF	TGTGCCAGTAGTATACTACTAGCGGTGTACAATGAGCAGTTCTTC
15	TRBV19	TRBJ2-5	once	TRBD2	CASSNQAGAQETQYF	TGTGCCAGTAGTAATCAAGCGGGAGCGCAAGAGACCCAGTACTTC
16	TRBV4-1	TRBJ2-7	few	-	CASSQDPSVPSYEQYF	TGCGCCAGCAGCCAAGATCCCAGCGTACCCTCCTACGAGCAGTACTTC
16	TRBV5-4	TRBJ2-3	-	TRBD2	CASSYIAGAGTDTQYF	TGTGCCAGCAGCTACATAGCGGGTGCGGGTACAGATACGCAGTATTTT
14	TRBV18	TRBJ1-1	few	-	CASSKDTVNTEAFF	TGTGCCAGCTCTAAAGACACAGTGAACACTGAAGCTTTCTTT
13	TRBV7-3	TRBJ2-1	few	TRBD1	CASSTQGYNEQFF	TGTGCCAGCAGCACACAGGGGTACAATGAGCAGTTCTTC
13	TRBV19	TRBJ2-7	-	-	CASSREGPYEQYF	TGTGCCAGTAGTAGAGAGGGCCCATACGAGCAGTACTTC
16	TRBV15	TRBJ2-5	-	TRBD1	CATSRRDRGHQETQYF	TGTGCCACCAGCCGCAGGGACAGGGGGCACCAAGAGACCCAGTACTTC
13	TRBV30	TRBJ2-7	-	-	CAWSAWTTYEQYF	TGTGCCTGGAGTGCTTGGACTACATACGAGCAGTACTTC
15	TRBV7-2	TRBJ2-5	few	-	CASSSPSAGKETQYF	TGTGCCAGCAGCTCGCCCTCGGCGGGAAAAGAGACCCAGTACTTC
15	TRBV4-2	TRBJ2-5	-	TRBD1	CASSRQAQGEETQYF	TGTGCCAGCAGCCGCCAAGCACAGGGGGAAGAGACCCAGTACTTC
14	TRBV5-1	TRBJ2-1	-	-	CASSLAAGKDEQFF	TGCGCCAGCAGCTTGGCCGCAGGCAAGGATGAGCAGTTCTTC
15	TRBV27	TRBJ1-4	-	-	CASSSEGRPNEKLFF	TGTGCCAGCAGTTCTGAGGGGAGGCCTAATGAAAAACTGTTTTTT
13	TRBV2	TRBJ1-2	-	TRBD1	CASSWGQDDGYTF	TGTGCCAGCAGTTGGGGACAGGATGATGGCTACACCTTC
13	TRBV5-1	TRBJ2-7	-	-	CASSLEYTYEQYF	TGCGCCAGCAGCTTGGAGTACACCTACGAGCAGTACTTC
15	TRBV7-9	TRBJ2-1	-	TRBD1	CASSFAGGLYNEQFF	TGTGCCAGCAGCTTCGCAGGGGGCCTTTACAATGAGCAGTTCTTC
13	TRBV5-1	TRBJ2-5	-	-	CASSLTRQETQYF	TGCGCCAGCAGCTTGACCAGGCAAGAGACCCAGTACTTC
15	TRBV4-1	TRBJ2-7	-	-	CASSQFNSGNYEQYF	TGCGCCAGCAGCCAATTTAATTCAGGGAACTACGAGCAGTACTTC
14	TRBV30	TRBJ2-7	-	TRBD1	CAWSVRTGLFEQYF	TGTGCCTGGAGTGTAAGGACAGGCCTGTTCGAGCAGTACTTC
15	TRBV30	TRBJ1-1	-	-	CAWSRGQSKSTEAFF	TGTGCCTGGAGTCGGGGTCAGAGCAAGTCCACTGAAGCTTTCTTT
14	TRBV5-8	TRBJ2-3	-	TRBD1	CASIWDRVTDTQYF	TGTGCCAGCATATGGGACAGGGTTACGGATACGCAGTATTTT
13	TRBV6-5	TRBJ2-1	-	TRBD2	CASRLAGANEQFF	TGTGCCAGCAGGCTAGCGGGAGCTAATGAGCAGTTCTTC
14	TRBV11-2	TRBJ2-7	few	-	CASSPDRPSYEQYF	TGTGCCAGCAGCCCAGACAGGCCCTCCTACGAGCAGTACTTC
11	TRBV2	TRBJ2-7	-	-	CASSQQYEQYF	TGTGCCAGCAGTCAACAGTACGAGCAGTACTTC
12	TRBV28	TRBJ2-1	-	-	CASRLSYNEQFF	TGTGCCAGCAGATTGAGCTACAATGAGCAGTTCTTC